This TCR beta chain was profiled in a study of Ad26.COV2.S vaccination and SARS-CoV-2 variants. This clone was detected once. The method was immunoSEQ multiplex PCR; TCRdb's version includes in-frame clones alone and lacks a portion of them. The table lists hundreds of thousands of clones, approximately 88% of them singletons. The CDR3 sequence is 14 residues long. From germline, CDR1 is SEHNR and CDR2 FQNEAQ (reference sequence). V was trimmed by 1 base and J by 11 bases, leaving 14 bases between them. Treatment of the sample: some 19 received Ad26.COV2.S at low or high dose, single or two shots; 5 received placebo; per-sample allocation not given. At day 63 after the first vaccine or placebo injection, samples were drawn.

The chain has TRBV7-9 and TRBJ1-4; weak D call: TRBD1 (6 bases). Source: peripheral blood, taken in a trial of Ad26.COV2.S vaccine versus placebo. The receptor was isolated from a person aged 18 to 59 who received the Ad26.COV2.S COVID-19 vaccine or a placebo. CDR3 residues: CASSLGRGYQKLFF. In DNA form, the CDR3 reads TGTGCCAGCAGCTTAGGGAGGGGGTACCAGAAACTGTTTTTT.